The 16 T cell receptor beta chains given below trace back to one sample, sequenced in a study of control samples from healthy donors and cancer patients. Produced via immunoSEQ multiplex PCR; TCRdb's table is partial and in-frame only. The repertoire holds hundreds of thousands of clones, more than 80% seen once, with more than 6% in the top ten. The sequencing input was PBMCs. The receptors here all came from a middle-aged man with head and neck cancer.

With respect to this clone: The junction and the germline gene differ at one end; a read error may be behind it. The chain joins TRBV7-7 to TRBJ2-1, with 8 bases matching TRBD1. The germline V gene encodes CDR1 SSHAT and CDR2 FNYEAQ (reference sequence). The CDR3 has 14 residues. CDR3: CASSFGQGNNEQFF. In nucleotides, the CDR3 is TGTGCTAGCAGCTTCGGACAGGGTAACAATGAGCAGTTCTTC.

This chain connects TRBV5-6 to TRBJ2-1; 8 bases map to TRBD2. CDR3 length: 17 amino acids. Germline V gene data show CDR1 as SGHDT and CDR2 as YYEEEE. J was trimmed by 6 bases and V by 3 bases; bases with no gene match: 14. CDR3 sequence: CASSSEGKRGSPNEQFF. The CDR3 DNA is TGTGCCAGCAGCTCGGAGGGGAAGCGGGGGAGTCCCAATGAGCAGTTCTTC. The entire variable domain, with the rest obtained from reference TRBV5-6 and TRBJ2-1, is as follows: DAGVTQSPTHLIKTRGQQVTLRCSPKSGHDTVSWYQQALGQGPQFIFQYYEEEERQRGNFPDRFSGHQFPNYSSELNVNALLLGDSALYLCASSSEGKRGSPNEQFFGPGTRLTVL.

This chain connects TRBV30 to TRBJ1-4; D is ambiguous. The CDR3 loop spans 10 amino acids. The V gene's germline CDR1 is GTSNPN and CDR2 SVGIG (reference sequence). The V gene lost 2 bases and the J gene lost 11 bases, with 6 bases spanning the gap. The CDR3 DNA reads TGTGCCTGGAGTAGCAGTAAACTGTTTTTT. As protein: CAWSSSKLFF.

The chain's CDR3 is CASSTAPLNTGELFF. The DNA of the CDR3 is TGTGCCAGCAGTACGGCACCCCTGAACACCGGGGAGCTGTTTTTT. This rearrangement joins TRBV6-2 or TRBV6-3 to TRBJ2-2; D gene ambiguous. Germline V gene data show CDR1 as MNHEY and CDR2 as SVGEGT. The CDR3 is 15 residues long. The V and J ends lost 5 bases and 1 base respectively, with 11 bases between them.

The chain links TRBV9 to TRBJ2-1; 13 bases fit TRBD2. The V segment lost 4 bases and the J segment 4 bases; nucleotides outside the gene matches: 11. The CDR3 length is 18 residues. Germline values: CDR1 SGDLS, CDR2 YYNGEE. CDR3 sequence (DNA): TGTGCCAGCAGCCCCGGACTAGCGGGGGTGGCGGGGTACAATGAGCAGTTCTTC. Translating it yields CASSPGLAGVAGYNEQFF.

The CDR3 sequence is CSVLGETQYF. CDR3 sequence (DNA): TGCAGTGTACTAGGAGAGACCCAGTACTTC. V and J are TRBV20-1 and TRBJ2-5, with D perhaps matching TRBD2 (5 bases). Germline V gene data show CDR1 as DFQATT and CDR2 as SNEGSKA (reference sequence). Trimming took off 7 bases at V and 4 bases at J, with 7 bases between the two ends. The CDR3 runs 10 residues.

The chain joins TRBV5-6 to TRBJ1-3; D remains unclear. V was trimmed by 7 bases and J by 0 bases, leaving 20 bases between them. This CDR3 comprises 17 residues. Germline assignment: CDR1 SGHDT and CDR2 YYEEEE. DNA for the CDR3: TGTGCCAGCCAAATCATGGGGTTGCGGAACTCTGGAAACACCATATATTTT. Translating it yields CASQIMGLRNSGNTIYF.

This chain uses TRBV30 with TRBJ2-2; D perhaps matches TRBD2 (6 bases). This CDR3 spans 14 amino acids. Germline CDR1 reads GTSNPN; CDR2 reads SVGIG (reference sequence). V shed 0 bases and J shed 6 bases, with 11 bases lying between them. The CDR3 bases are TGTGCCTGGAGTGTGGGACTTAGGGCCGGGGAGCTGTTTTTT. Translating it yields CAWSVGLRAGELFF.

V gene TRBV30 combines with J gene TRBJ2-7; TRBD1 aligns across 9 bases. Per germline, CDR1 GTSNPN and CDR2 SVGIG (reference sequence). This CDR3 is 15 amino acids long. Losses at the gene ends were 1 base for V and 2 bases for J; bases not matched to a gene: 6. The DNA for the CDR3 is TGTGCCTGGAGTGGTTACGACAGGGGGACCTACGAGCAGTACTTC. This gives the protein CAWSGYDRGTYEQYF.

The rearrangement links TRBV6-5 to TRBJ2-5; D gene unclear. V lost 5 bases to trimming and J lost 2 bases, with 12 bases between them. CDR3 size: 14 residues. Germline loops: CDR1 MNHEY, CDR2 SVGAGI. CDR3 DNA sequence: TGTGCCAGCAGTCCTCCGGGCAATCAAGAGACCCAGTACTTC. Translating it yields CASSPPGNQETQYF.

V is TRBV5-1 and J is TRBJ1-4; D is perhaps TRBD1 (6 bases). V lost 0 bases and J lost 6, with 21 bases in between. Germline V lookup: CDR1 SGHRS, CDR2 YFSETQ. CDR3 length equals 18 residues. The CDR3 DNA reads as TGCGCCAGCAGCTTGGTCCCCGAGACAGGCTCATTCCATGAAAAACTGTTTTTT. Translating it yields CASSLVPETGSFHEKLFF.

This chain joins TRBV6-2 or TRBV6-3 and TRBJ1-2; D may be TRBD1 (5 bases). Germline V CDR1 and CDR2: MNHEY, SVGEGT. V was shortened by 4 bases and J by 0 bases, with 9 bases between the two germline ends. CDR3 size: 14 residues. This chain's CDR3 is CASSSGPANYGYTF. CDR3 coding DNA: TGTGCCAGCAGTTCAGGGCCTGCTAACTATGGCTACACCTTC.

The V gene is TRBV4-2, the J gene TRBJ2-1; no definite D call. The CDR3 totals 12 residues. Germline V gene data show CDR1 as LGHNA and CDR2 as YNFKEQ. V lost 3 bases to trimming and J lost 8 bases, with 8 bases between them. The CDR3 loop is CASSHPRDEQFF. DNA of the CDR3: TGTGCCAGCAGCCATCCCCGGGATGAGCAGTTCTTC.

The V gene is TRBV5-4, the J gene TRBJ2-7; 8 positions match TRBD1. The CDR3 extends over 16 amino acids. J gave up 3 bases and V 4 bases, and 12 bases lay outside the gene matches. Germline assignment: CDR1 SGHNT and CDR2 YYREEE (reference sequence). The CDR3 spells CASSRPTGGLVYEQYF. The CDR3 DNA reads TGTGCCAGCAGCCGGCCTACAGGGGGACTTGTCTACGAGCAGTACTTC.

The chain employs TRBV6-5 and TRBJ1-2; 12 nucleotides agree with TRBD1. CDR3 length: 15 amino acids. The ends lost 6 bases at V and 8 bases at J; junction bases unmatched: 10. Looked up from germline, CDR1 is MNHEY and CDR2 is SVGAGI. The CDR3 loop is CASRRSGQGAEGYTF. CDR3 DNA: TGTGCCAGCAGGCGCTCGGGACAGGGGGCGGAGGGCTACACCTTC.

This clone was seen a single time. The gene calls are TRBV11-2 and TRBJ2-5; 9 bases are a match to TRBD1. This CDR3 region has 14 residues. Germline CDR1 reads SGHAT; CDR2 reads FQNNGV. The junction had 7 bases not matched to a gene; V was cut back by 4 bases and J by 7 bases. The CDR3 sequence is CASSSRTGEGTQYF. The CDR3, as DNA: TGTGCCAGCAGCTCTCGGACAGGGGAAGGGACCCAGTACTTC.